The 18 T cell receptor beta chains presented below share a single source sample, sequenced in a study of blood T cell repertoires in COVID-19. Libraries were prepared by immunoSEQ multiplex PCR; TCRdb keeps only in-frame clonotypes and omits some of them. Of about 170,000 clones in the sample, approximately 91% were seen once. The sample consisted of peripheral blood. These receptors were obtained from a man younger than 35 with COVID-19, enrolled during active disease.

The rearrangement joins TRBV6-6 to TRBJ2-7; D remains ambiguous. V was clipped by 2 bases and J by 3 bases, with 2 bases between them. There are 11 residues in the CDR3. The germline V gene has CDR1 MNHNY and CDR2 SVGAGI (reference sequence). The CDR3 sequence is CASSYRYEQYF. The CDR3 nucleotides are TGTGCCAGCAGTTACCGCTACGAGCAGTACTTC.

This chain connects TRBV7-2 to TRBJ2-1; 12 bases are shared with TRBD2. Trimming took 4 bases from V and 4 from J; bases not matched to a gene: 5. Germline-derived CDR1 and CDR2 are SGHTA and FQGNSA. The CDR3 runs 16 residues. CDR3 in DNA: TGTGCCAGCAGCTGGACTAGCGGGAACCAGTACAATGAGCAGTTCTTC. It is translated as CASSWTSGNQYNEQFF. Full variable domain (missing parts from reference TRBV7-2 and TRBJ2-1): GAGVSQSPSNKVTEKGKDVELRCDPISGHTALYWYRQSLGQGLEFLIYFQGNSAPDKSGLPSDRFSAERTGGSVSTLTIQRTQQEDSAVYLCASSWTSGNQYNEQFFGPGTRLTVL.

The chain carries TRBV18 and TRBJ1-5; tentatively, D is TRBD1 (6 bases). Trimming pared 2 bases from V and 0 bases from J, leaving 8 bases between. From germline, CDR1 is KGHSH and CDR2 LQKENI. The CDR3 totals 15 residues. CDR3 protein: CASSPGDISNQPQHF. Written as DNA, the CDR3 is TGTGCCAGCTCACCAGGGGACATTAGCAATCAGCCCCAGCATTTT.

The table lists this clone with a few counts. The V and J genes are TRBV4-3 and TRBJ2-3; 13 bases are a match to TRBD2. This CDR3 has 17 residues. V gave up 4 bases and J gave up 3 bases; unmatched junction bases: 7. Germline V gene lookup returns CDR1 LGHNA and CDR2 YSLEER. DNA for the CDR3: TGCGCCAGCAGCCTTATGACTAGCGGGAGGAGGACAGATACGCAGTATTTT. The encoded protein is CASSLMTSGRRTDTQYF.

The rearrangement links TRBV2 to TRBJ2-7, with 8 nucleotides matching TRBD1. Germline-derived CDR1 and CDR2 are SNHLY and FYNNEI. J gave up 6 bases and V 10 bases, and 14 bases lay outside the gene matches. CDR3 length: 14 amino acids. The CDR3 nucleotides read TGTGCCACGAGGGTGAGACAGGGGTCCAGCGAGCAGTACTTC. Translating gives CATRVRQGSSEQYF.

The chain employs TRBV4-3 and TRBJ1-6; D might be TRBD1 (6 bases). The CDR3 is 15 residues long. Between the trimmed V and J ends, which lost 6 bases and 7 bases, there was a span of 16 bases. Per germline, CDR1 LGHNA and CDR2 YSLEER. The CDR3 sequence is CASRGAGTANSPLHF. For the CDR3, the DNA is TGCGCCAGCAGGGGGGCCGGGACCGCGAATTCACCCCTCCACTTT.

The chain couples TRBV19 to TRBJ1-2; 8 bases agree with TRBD1. J lost 5 bases, V lost 6 bases, and 8 bases had no gene match. The V gene's germline CDR1 is LNHDA and CDR2 SQIVND (reference sequence). There are 14 residues in the CDR3. The CDR3 here is CASRTTGAGYGYTF. The DNA for the CDR3 is TGTGCCAGTAGGACGACAGGGGCGGGGTATGGCTACACCTTC.

J is TRBJ2-2 and V is TRBV7-8; D gene uncertain. Trimming removed 1 base at V and 0 bases at J, with 12 bases between. This CDR3 spans 17 amino acids. The V gene's germline CDR1 is SGHVS and CDR2 FQNEAQ. The CDR3 region is CASSLVSGPTNTGELFF. DNA for the CDR3: TGTGCCAGCAGCTTAGTTAGTGGGCCGACGAACACCGGGGAGCTGTTTTTT.

This chain's CDR3 is CASSVVLGELFF. DNA of the CDR3: TGTGCCAGCAGCGTAGTATTAGGGGAGCTGTTTTTT. The chain links TRBV9 to TRBJ2-2; D is uncertain. V was cut by 0 bases and J by 8 bases, with 5 bases left in between. This CDR3 comprises 12 residues. The germline V gene has CDR1 SGDLS and CDR2 YYNGEE.

This clone was recorded once. The chain carries TRBV15 and TRBJ2-7; D call uncertain. Trimming stripped 1 base from V and 2 bases from J, with 9 bases between. Germline V gene lookup returns CDR1 LNHNV and CDR2 YYDKDF (reference sequence). CDR3 length equals 14 residues. The CDR3 region has the DNA TGTGCCACCAGCAGAGTAACGGGTCCCTACGAGCAGTACTTC. Protein: CATSRVTGPYEQYF.

The chain has TRBV5-1 and TRBJ1-1; D not certain. Germline V gene sequence: CDR1 SGHRS, CDR2 YFSETQ. This CDR3 has 16 amino acids. V was clipped by 4 bases and J by 4 bases, with 20 bases between them. In nucleotides, the CDR3 is TGCGCCAGCAGCCCTCCCAGTCAGAGACGGAGCACTGAAGCTTTCTTT. Translation gives CASSPPSQRRSTEAFF.

This chain links TRBV12-3 or TRBV12-4 with TRBJ2-7; D not certain. Deletions cut 5 bases from V and 10 bases from J, with 15 bases between. CDR3 length: 12 residues. CDR3 DNA sequence: TGTGCCAGCAGTAGCCCAATGGGCCTACAGTACTTC. As protein: CASSSPMGLQYF.

The rearrangement uses TRBV9 and TRBJ1-1, with no clear D. Germline CDR1 is SGDLS and CDR2 is YYNGEE. V was cut by 4 bases and J by 1 base, with 11 bases left in between. This CDR3 spans 14 amino acids. Here the CDR3 reads CASSPGSSNTEAFF. The CDR3 nucleotides read TGTGCCAGCAGCCCCGGGAGCTCGAACACTGAAGCTTTCTTT. Combining the CDR3 with reference TRBV9 and TRBJ1-1 gives the whole variable domain DSGVTQTPKHLITATGQRVTLRCSPRSGDLSVYWYQQSLDQGLQFLIQYYNGEERAKGNILERFSAQQFPDLHSELNLSSLELGDSALYFCASSPGSSNTEAFFGQGTRLTVV.

The V call is TRBV11-2, the J call TRBJ2-5; tentative D call: TRBD1 (6 bases). This CDR3 region has 15 residues. Trimming took 6 bases from V and 1 from J, leaving 15 bases between them. Germline CDR1 reads SGHAT; CDR2 reads FQNNGV. CDR3 loop: CASRNIGTLQETQYF. CDR3 DNA: TGTGCCAGCAGGAATATTGGGACACTCCAAGAGACCCAGTACTTC. Supplemented by reference TRBV11-2 and TRBJ2-5, the full variable domain reads EAGVAQSPRYKIIEKRQSVAFWCNPISGHATLYWYQQILGQGPKLLIQFQNNGVVDDSQLPKDRFSAERLKGVDSTLKIQPAKLEDSAVYLCASRNIGTLQETQYFGPGTRLLVL.

The gene calls are TRBV11-2 and TRBJ2-5, with 10 bases matching TRBD1. The length of the CDR3 is 17 residues. The germline V gene encodes CDR1 SGHAT and CDR2 FQNNGV. V dropped 1 base and J dropped 4; count of bases not matched to a gene: 9. The CDR3 is CASSLVSGTGVGETQYF. CDR3 DNA sequence: TGTGCCAGCAGCTTAGTATCGGGGACAGGGGTTGGAGAGACCCAGTACTTC.

The chain carries TRBV28 and TRBJ1-5; 9 bases line up with TRBD1. V dropped 6 bases and J dropped 7; count of bases not matched to a gene: 13. The CDR3 sequence is 16 residues long. Germline CDR1 MDHEN, CDR2 SYDVKM. CDR3 coding DNA: TGTGCCAGCAGACAAAGAGAATACAGGGGGCAACAGCCCCAGCATTTT. This encodes CASRQREYRGQQPQHF.

A single count supports this clone. The chain recombines TRBV9 with TRBJ2-7, with a weak D call TRBD2 (6 bases). With 4 bases removed from V and 4 bases from J, the gap between germline ends came to 15 bases. Germline V gives CDR1 SGDLS, CDR2 YYNGEE. This CDR3 region has 14 residues. The CDR3 nucleotides read TGTGCCAGCAGCCCAATGCGCGGGGAGTACGAGCAGTACTTC. This translates into CASSPMRGEYEQYF.

This rearrangement joins TRBV19 to TRBJ1-1, with TRBD1 as a possible D gene (5 bases). The germline CDR1 and CDR2 sequences are LNHDA and SQIVND (reference sequence). Trimming left V 6 bases short and J 3 bases short, with 8 bases between. CDR3 size: 12 residues. In DNA, the CDR3 is TGTGCCAGTAGGGTACAGGACACTGAAGCTTTCTTT. Its translation is CASRVQDTEAFF. The variable domain in full, with the rest retrieved from reference TRBV19 and TRBJ1-1, is DGGITQSPKYLFRKEGQNVTLSCEQNLNHDAMYWYRQDPGQGLRLIYYSQIVNDFQKGDIAEGYSVSREKKESFPLTVTSAQKNPTAFYLCASRVQDTEAFFGQGTRLTVV.